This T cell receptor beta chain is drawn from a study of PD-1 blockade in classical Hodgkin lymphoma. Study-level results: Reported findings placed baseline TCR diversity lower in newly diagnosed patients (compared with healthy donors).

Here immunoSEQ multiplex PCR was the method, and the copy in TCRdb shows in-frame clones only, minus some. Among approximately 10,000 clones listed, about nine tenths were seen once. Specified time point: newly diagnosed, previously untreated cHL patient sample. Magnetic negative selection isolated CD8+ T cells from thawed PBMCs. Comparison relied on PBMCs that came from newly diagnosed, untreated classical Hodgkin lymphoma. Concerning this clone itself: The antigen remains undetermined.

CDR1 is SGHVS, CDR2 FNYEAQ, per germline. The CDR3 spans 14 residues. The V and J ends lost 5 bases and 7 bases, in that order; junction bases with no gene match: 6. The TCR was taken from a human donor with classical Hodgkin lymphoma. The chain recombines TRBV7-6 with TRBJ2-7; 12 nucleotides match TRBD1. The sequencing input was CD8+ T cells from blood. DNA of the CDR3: TGTGCCAGCAGCGTGGGGACAGGGGGCGGAGAGCAGTACTTC. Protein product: CASSVGTGGGEQYF.